The present entry profiles one T cell receptor (beta chain) with its context. The data were taken from a study of blood T cell repertoires in COVID-19. The wider study: Cohort 3 recovery required two negative PCRs, clearance, or symptom resolution. Material from acute and convalescent COVID-19 was sourced from the United States, Italy and Spain. The cDNA or gDNA used as material had been derived from T cells, B-cell-depleted T cells, or PBMCs.

The ends were cut back, 8 bases at V and 0 bases at J, with 11 bases in the middle. CDR1 is MGHDK, CDR2 SYGVNS, per germline. The length of the CDR3 is 14 residues. As processed by the authors: Reference gene primer amplification gave estimated nucleated cell counts. Profiling relied on immunoSEQ multiplex PCR, and the TCRdb table lists in-frame clones only, not all of them. V and J calls and clone size are given by that table; D and trimming were obtained from the DNA. The sample records some 160,000 clones, around 80% being singletons. The chain is built from TRBV25-1 and TRBJ2-1; D remains ambiguous. The TCR sequence derives from a woman in her seventies in a cohort exposed to, infected with or recovered from COVID-19 (not recorded which). Input material: PBMCs or T cells enriched from blood (not recorded which). CDR3 nucleotides: TGTGCCAGCCGTAGTGCGGACTCCTACAATGAGCAGTTCTTC. Its protein product is CASRSADSYNEQFF. Using reference TRBV25-1 and TRBJ2-1 for the parts outside the CDR3, the full variable domain is EADIYQTPRYLVIGTGKKITLECSQTMGHDKMYWYQQDPGMELHLIHYSYGVNSTEKGDLSSESTVSRIRTEHFPLTLESARPSHTSQYLCASRSADSYNEQFFGPGTRLTVL.